Sequencing of this TCR beta chain was carried out in a study of T cells after yellow fever vaccination. Across the whole study: The SMART-Seq v4 Ultra Low Input method served to prepare the low-cell-number fractions.

This clonotype has a handful of counts. Its antigen is unidentified. TCRdb processed the 5' RACE reads anew with MiXCR; each CDR3 protein has one entry. The data contain over 300,000 distinct CDR3 sequences, roughly 4% of them seen just once; the ten biggest clones take up around 24%. Germline V gives CDR1 MDHEN, CDR2 SYDVKM. The CDR3 extends over 16 amino acids. V lost 4 bases and J lost 1, with 14 bases in between. Study outcomes and limitations: There was a small share of clonotypes that showed up in both the CD4 and CD8 compartments. FACS-sorted repertoires could harbor abundant contaminating bulk-population clonotypes.

This receptor was taken from a man in his late teens or twenties who received the YFV17D yellow fever vaccine. The genes are TRBV28 and TRBJ1-3, with D unresolved. The sequencing used PBMCs, collected 5 days after the yellow fever booster vaccination. The CDR3 DNA reads TGTGCCAGCAGTTCCCCCGGGATGGGGTCTGGAAACACCATATATTTT. As protein: CASSSPGMGSGNTIYF.